A selection of T cell receptor beta chains follows, all from one sample in a study of T cell repertoires in cytomegalovirus infection. TCRdb independently ran MiXCR on the reads; one entry per CDR3 protein. The sample has roughly 600,000 distinct CDR3 sequences, around 24% seen once. The sequenced sample was CD8+ T cells from PBMCs. The receptors shown here come from a human donor in good health (CMV status not recorded). Some clones in this sample may be carry-over from other donors' samples. Each CDR3 is given with its conserved first and last residue. A D gene is named only where the DNA matches it firmly. Some rows have no size entry. The others give once, few or many, or a class for an expanded clone.

.,TRBV29-1,TRBJ2-4,few,CSVVEGGNIQYF,TGCAGCGTTGTGGAGGGGGGGAACATTCAGTACTTC
.,TRBV7-9,TRBJ1-2,.,CASLGNSWIGYTF,TGTGCCAGCCTGGGGAACAGCTGGATTGGCTACACCTTC
.,TRBV12-3/TRBV12-4,TRBJ1-3,few,CASSVGGGGNTIYF,TGTGCCAGCAGTGTCGGAGGGGGGGGAAACACCATATATTTT
TRBD1,TRBV6-2/TRBV6-3,TRBJ1-1,.,CASSYTTGGPEAFF,TGTGCCAGCAGTTATACCACAGGGGGTCCTGAAGCTTTCTTT
.,TRBV11-2,TRBJ2-3,few,CASSLERGAYTDTQYF,TGTGCCAGCAGCTTAGAAAGAGGGGCCTACACAGATACGCAGTATTTT
.,TRBV13,TRBJ1-4,few,CASSFGEELFF,TGTGCCAGCAGCTTCGGGGAGGAACTGTTTTTT
TRBD1,TRBV7-8,TRBJ1-2,many,CASSLGRQGTTNYGYTF,TGTGCCAGCAGCTTAGGGCGACAGGGGACAACTAACTATGGCTACACCTTC
TRBD1,TRBV6-6,TRBJ2-2,few,CASSYNRDRGNTGELFF,TGTGCCAGCAGTTACAACCGGGACAGGGGAAACACCGGGGAGCTGTTTTTT
TRBD2,TRBV3-1,TRBJ2-1,few,CASSQDPVTSGLTYNEQFF,TGTGCCAGCAGCCAAGACCCTGTGACTAGCGGTTTAACCTACAATGAGCAGTTCTTC
.,TRBV29-1,TRBJ2-2,.,CSVVGGQLPNTGELFF,TGCAGCGTTGTAGGAGGACAGTTACCGAACACCGGGGAGCTGTTTTTT
TRBD2,TRBV2,TRBJ2-3,few,CASSPGLVSTDTQYF,TGTGCCAGCAGTCCTGGACTAGTTAGCACAGATACGCAGTATTTT
TRBD1,TRBV28,TRBJ2-6,.,CASSFSFRDRGLNGTNVLTF,TGTGCCAGCAGTTTTAGCTTCCGGGACAGGGGGCTTAATGGGACCAACGTCCTGACTTTC
TRBD2,TRBV19,TRBJ2-1,.,CASSIGGGPYNEQFF,TGTGCCAGTAGTATTGGCGGGGGGCCCTACAATGAGCAGTTCTTC
TRBD1,TRBV28,TRBJ1-6,few,CASSFETGGFREFSPLHF,TGTGCCAGCAGTTTTGAGACAGGGGGCTTTAGAGAATTTTCACCCCTCCACTTT
TRBD1,TRBV3-1,TRBJ1-4,few,CASSPIDRGPTNEKLFF,TGTGCCAGCAGCCCGATCGACAGGGGCCCCACTAATGAAAAACTGTTTTTT
TRBD1,TRBV12-3/TRBV12-4,TRBJ2-5,many,CASSGGTGLQETQYF,TGTGCCAGCAGTGGGGGGACAGGCCTCCAAGAGACCCAGTACTTC
TRBD1,TRBV29-1,TRBJ2-1,.,CSVEGVTGGSYNEQFF,TGCAGCGTTGAAGGGGTCACAGGGGGCTCCTACAATGAGCAGTTCTTC
TRBD2,TRBV7-9,TRBJ2-1,many,CASSPTGLAYNEQFF,TGTGCCAGCAGCCCTACGGGACTAGCTTACAATGAGCAGTTCTTC
.,TRBV29-1,TRBJ2-1,.,CSVEGASSYNEQFF,TGCAGCGTTGAAGGGGCCAGCTCCTACAATGAGCAGTTCTTC
TRBD2,TRBV11-3,TRBJ2-1,many,CASSLWSGGARGEQFF,TGTGCCAGCAGCCTGTGGAGCGGGGGGGCGCGCGGCGAGCAGTTCTTC
.,TRBV7-3,TRBJ2-1,.,CASSFDTQGEQFF,TGTGCCAGCAGCTTTGACACCCAGGGTGAGCAGTTCTTC
.,TRBV14,TRBJ2-1,.,CASGRGWRGSSYNEQFF,TGTGCCAGTGGCAGGGGCTGGCGGGGGAGCTCCTACAATGAGCAGTTCTTC
.,TRBV12-3/TRBV12-4,TRBJ2-3,.,CASSPSPGGTDTQYF,TGTGCCAGCAGTCCATCCCCGGGCGGCACAGATACGCAGTATTTT
TRBD1,TRBV5-1,TRBJ1-1,few,CASSFRQGHTEAFF,TGCGCCAGCAGCTTCAGACAGGGCCACACTGAAGCTTTCTTT
.,TRBV28,TRBJ2-4,.,CASSLRQALAKNIQYF,TGTGCCAGCAGTCTCCGGCAGGCCCTAGCCAAAAACATTCAGTACTTC
.,TRBV5-5,TRBJ1-1,.,CASTTDRRNTEAFF,TGTGCCAGCACCACAGACAGGAGGAACACTGAAGCTTTCTTT
.,TRBV7-8,TRBJ1-2,.,CASSPRQGISYGYTF,TGTGCCAGCAGCCCGCGGCAGGGTATAAGCTATGGCTACACCTTC
.,TRBV6-5,TRBJ2-3,.,CARSYSTAGPTDTQYF,TGTGCCCGCAGTTACTCTACGGCGGGTCCCACAGATACGCAGTATTTT
TRBD2,TRBV10-3,TRBJ2-5,.,CAISGASGGFQETQYF,TGTGCCATCAGTGGGGCTAGCGGGGGCTTCCAAGAGACCCAGTACTTC
.,TRBV27,TRBJ1-1,few,CASSRRTKDTEAFF,TGTGCCAGCAGTAGAAGGACTAAAGACACTGAAGCTTTCTTT
.,TRBV12-3/TRBV12-4,TRBJ2-5,few,CASSLGTAQYF,TGTGCCAGCAGCCTGGGGACGGCCCAGTACTTC
TRBD1,TRBV7-2,TRBJ2-5,many,CASSPGQGKETQYF,TGTGCCAGCAGCCCGGGACAGGGGAAGGAGACCCAGTACTTC
.,TRBV7-8,TRBJ2-3,many,CASSYPTPDTQYF,TGTGCCAGCAGCTACCCGACTCCAGATACGCAGTATTTT
.,TRBV10-1,TRBJ2-3,.,CASSEKRTLPDTQYF,TGCGCCAGCAGTGAGAAGCGGACCCTTCCAGATACGCAGTATTTT
.,TRBV29-1,TRBJ1-1,.,CSVKSGDMNTEAFF,TGCAGCGTAAAATCGGGGGACATGAACACTGAAGCTTTCTTT
.,TRBV28,TRBJ1-2,few,CASSSFGGDYGYTF,TGTGCCAGCAGCTCCTTCGGGGGAGACTATGGCTACACCTTC
.,TRBV7-8,TRBJ2-4,many,CASSLGNNRENIQYF,TGTGCCAGCAGCTTAGGGAATAACAGGGAAAACATTCAGTACTTC
TRBD1,TRBV5-6,TRBJ2-3,few,CASSHGTAFGDTQYF,TGTGCCAGCAGCCACGGGACAGCCTTTGGAGATACGCAGTATTTT
.,TRBV7-8,TRBJ1-4,many,CASSLNYAATNEKLFF,TGTGCCAGCAGCTTAAACTACGCGGCAACTAATGAAAAACTGTTTTTT
TRBD2,TRBV7-4,TRBJ2-5,few,CASSPPSGPSQETQYF,TGTGCCAGCAGCCCCCCTAGCGGACCCTCCCAAGAGACCCAGTACTTC
TRBD2,TRBV2,TRBJ2-1,many,CASRRSGGPLENEQFF,TGTGCCAGCAGAAGAAGCGGGGGCCCTTTGGAGAATGAGCAGTTCTTC
.,TRBV3-1,TRBJ2-2,.,CASSLSNRQLFF,TGTGCCAGCAGCCTATCAAACAGGCAGCTGTTTTTT
TRBD2,TRBV12-3/TRBV12-4,TRBJ2-1,few,CASSFGGSDEQFF,TGTGCCAGCAGTTTCGGGGGGAGTGATGAGCAGTTCTTC
.,TRBV7-9,TRBJ2-1,many,CASSKPRNEQFF,TGTGCCAGCAGCAAACCCAGGAATGAGCAGTTCTTC
.,TRBV7-8,TRBJ2-3,many,CASSLFITFSSTDTQYF,TGTGCCAGCAGCTTATTTATCACTTTCTCTAGCACAGATACGCAGTATTTT
.,TRBV11-2,TRBJ2-1,.,CASSLEVEADNEQFF,TGTGCCAGCAGCTTAGAAGTGGAAGCGGACAATGAGCAGTTCTTC
.,TRBV28,TRBJ2-5,.,CASSVRFNQETQYF,TGTGCGTCATCGGTTAGGTTTAACCAAGAGACCCAGTACTTC
.,TRBV2,TRBJ2-5,few,CASKGVAETQYF,TGTGCCAGCAAGGGGGTAGCAGAGACCCAGTACTTC
.,TRBV7-9,TRBJ2-6,few,CASSPRQSSGANVLTF,TGTGCCAGCAGCCCCCGGCAGAGCTCTGGGGCCAACGTCCTGACTTTC
.,TRBV7-8,TRBJ2-7,many,CASSLTVYGRSSYEQYF,TGTGCCAGCAGCTTAACTGTTTACGGCCGAAGCTCCTACGAGCAGTACTTC
.,TRBV7-9,TRBJ1-2,many,CASSLIDHPPTNGYTF,TGTGCCAGCAGCTTGATTGACCACCCGCCTACTAATGGCTACACCTTC
.,TRBV29-1,TRBJ1-1,.,CSVVSGRNTEAFF,TGCAGCGTGGTCTCGGGGAGGAACACTGAAGCTTTCTTT
.,TRBV12-3/TRBV12-4,TRBJ2-7,many,CASSLFSYEQYF,TGTGCCAGCAGCCTCTTCTCCTACGAGCAGTACTTC